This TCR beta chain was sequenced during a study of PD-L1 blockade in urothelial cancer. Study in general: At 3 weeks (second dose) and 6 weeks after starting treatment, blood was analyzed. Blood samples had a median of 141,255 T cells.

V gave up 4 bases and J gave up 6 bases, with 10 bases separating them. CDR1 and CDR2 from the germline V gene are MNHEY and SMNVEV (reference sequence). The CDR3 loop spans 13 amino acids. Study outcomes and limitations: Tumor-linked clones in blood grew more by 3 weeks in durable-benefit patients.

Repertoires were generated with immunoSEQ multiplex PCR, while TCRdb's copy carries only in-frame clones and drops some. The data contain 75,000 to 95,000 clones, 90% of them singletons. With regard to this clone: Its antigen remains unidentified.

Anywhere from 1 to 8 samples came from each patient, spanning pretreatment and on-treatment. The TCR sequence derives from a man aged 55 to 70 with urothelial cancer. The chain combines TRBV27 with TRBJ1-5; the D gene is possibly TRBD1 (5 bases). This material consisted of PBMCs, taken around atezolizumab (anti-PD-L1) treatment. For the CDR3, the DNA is TGTGCCAGCAGTTACGGGGGAGGTCAGCCCCAGCATTTT. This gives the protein CASSYGGGQPQHF.